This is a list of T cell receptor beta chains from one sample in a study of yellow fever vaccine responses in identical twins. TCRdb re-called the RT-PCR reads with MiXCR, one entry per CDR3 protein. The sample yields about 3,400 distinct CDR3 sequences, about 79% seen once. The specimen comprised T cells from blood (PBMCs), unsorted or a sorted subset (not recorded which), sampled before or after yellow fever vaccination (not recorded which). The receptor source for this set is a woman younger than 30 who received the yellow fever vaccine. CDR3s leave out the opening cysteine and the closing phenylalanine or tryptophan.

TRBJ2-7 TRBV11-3 ASSPMDYTDYEQY
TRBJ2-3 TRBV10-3 AISDGSRNTDTQY
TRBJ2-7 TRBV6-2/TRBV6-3 ASSYSSDRGPYEQY
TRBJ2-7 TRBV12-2 ASRCLPSPQGDYEQY
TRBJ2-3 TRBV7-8 ASSSLPGDTQY
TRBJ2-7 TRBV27 ASTSGREQY
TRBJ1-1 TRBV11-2 ASSETGGAGTEAF
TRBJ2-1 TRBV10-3 AISESKAGSSYNEQF
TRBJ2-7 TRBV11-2 ASSLDQGAAYEQY
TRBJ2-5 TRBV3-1 ASSQAAEVEQETQY
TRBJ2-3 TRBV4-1 ASSQGSSVRTDTQY
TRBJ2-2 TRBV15 ATSRDMGLAGNGELF
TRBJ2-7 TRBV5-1 ASSLDRTYEQY
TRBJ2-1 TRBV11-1 ASSLATHNEQF
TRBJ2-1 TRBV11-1 ASSFYGSSYNEQF
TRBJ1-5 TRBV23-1 ASNLRGGNQPQH
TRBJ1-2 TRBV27 ASGPRTNYGYT
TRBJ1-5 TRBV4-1 ASSQEALNKPQH